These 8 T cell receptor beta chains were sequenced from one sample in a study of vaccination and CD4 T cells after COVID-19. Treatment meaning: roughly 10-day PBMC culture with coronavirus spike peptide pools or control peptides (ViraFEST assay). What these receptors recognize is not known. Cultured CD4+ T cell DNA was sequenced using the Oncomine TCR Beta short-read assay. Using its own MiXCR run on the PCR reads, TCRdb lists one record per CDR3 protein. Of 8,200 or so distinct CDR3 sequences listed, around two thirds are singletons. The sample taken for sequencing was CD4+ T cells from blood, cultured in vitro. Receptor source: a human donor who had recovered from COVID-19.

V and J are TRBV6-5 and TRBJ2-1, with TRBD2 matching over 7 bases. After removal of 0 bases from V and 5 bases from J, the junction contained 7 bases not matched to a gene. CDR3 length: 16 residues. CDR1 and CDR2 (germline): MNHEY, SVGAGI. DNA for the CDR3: TGTGCCAGCAGTTACTCGGGGGGGAGAGACCACAATGAGCAGTTCTTC. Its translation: CASSYSGGRDHNEQFF.

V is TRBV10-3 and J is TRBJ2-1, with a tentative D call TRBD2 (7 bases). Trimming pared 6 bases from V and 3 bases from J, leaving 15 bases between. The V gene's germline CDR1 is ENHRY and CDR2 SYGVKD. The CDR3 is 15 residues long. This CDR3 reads CAIRGSGTLYNEQFF. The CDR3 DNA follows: TGTGCCATCAGAGGCAGCGGGACACTCTACAATGAGCAGTTCTTC.

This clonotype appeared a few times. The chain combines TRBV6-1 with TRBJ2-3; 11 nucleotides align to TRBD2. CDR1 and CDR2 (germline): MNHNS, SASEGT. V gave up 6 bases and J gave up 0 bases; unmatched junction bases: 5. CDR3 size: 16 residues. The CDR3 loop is CASSLLAGASTDTQYF. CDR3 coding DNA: TGTGCCAGCAGCCTACTAGCGGGAGCTAGCACAGATACGCAGTATTTT.

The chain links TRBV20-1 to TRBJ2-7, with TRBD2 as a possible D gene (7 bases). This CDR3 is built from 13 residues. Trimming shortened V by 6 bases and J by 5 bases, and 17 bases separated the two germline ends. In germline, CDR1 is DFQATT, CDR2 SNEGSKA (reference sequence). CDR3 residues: CSAELGGGDEQYF. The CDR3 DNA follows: TGCAGTGCAGAACTAGGGGGGGGAGACGAGCAGTACTTC.

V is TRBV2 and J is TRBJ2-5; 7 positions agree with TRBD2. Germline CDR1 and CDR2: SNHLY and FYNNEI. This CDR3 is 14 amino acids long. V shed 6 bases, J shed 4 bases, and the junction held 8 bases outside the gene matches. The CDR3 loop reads CASSDQSGAETQYF. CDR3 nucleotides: TGTGCCAGCAGCGACCAGAGCGGGGCAGAGACCCAGTACTTC. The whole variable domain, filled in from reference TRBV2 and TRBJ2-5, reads EPEVTQTPSHQVTQMGQEVILRCVPISNHLYFYWYRQILGQKVEFLVSFYNNEISEKSEIFDDQFSVERPDGSNFTLKIRSTKLEDSAMYFCASSDQSGAETQYFGPGTRLLVL.

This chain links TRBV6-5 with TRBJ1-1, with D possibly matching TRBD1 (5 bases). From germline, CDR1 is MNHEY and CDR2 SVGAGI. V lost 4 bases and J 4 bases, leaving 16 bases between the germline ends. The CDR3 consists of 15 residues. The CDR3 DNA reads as TGTGCCAGCAGTTTCCAACTGGGGGTCAGCACTGAAGCTTTCTTT. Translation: CASSFQLGVSTEAFF.

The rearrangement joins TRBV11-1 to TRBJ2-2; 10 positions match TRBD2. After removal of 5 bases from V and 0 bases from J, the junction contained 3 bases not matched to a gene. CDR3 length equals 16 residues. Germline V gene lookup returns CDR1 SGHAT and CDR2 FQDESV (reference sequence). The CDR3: CASSRTSGANTGELFF. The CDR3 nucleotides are TGTGCCAGCAGCCGGACTAGCGGCGCGAACACCGGGGAGCTGTTTTTT.

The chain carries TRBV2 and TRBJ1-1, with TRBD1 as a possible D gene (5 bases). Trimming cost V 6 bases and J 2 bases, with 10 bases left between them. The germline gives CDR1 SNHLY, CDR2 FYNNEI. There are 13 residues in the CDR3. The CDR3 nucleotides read TGTGCCAGCAGCAGGGAGGCCAACACTGAAGCTTTCTTT. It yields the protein CASSREANTEAFF.